These 14 T cell receptor beta chains were all obtained from the same sample, sequenced in a study of cytomegalovirus exposure and HLA in healthy donors. Primers included in the PCR were 60 Vbeta and 13 Jbeta primers. Method: immunoSEQ multiplex PCR; TCRdb's copy keeps in-frame clones and lacks some. The table records around 130,000 clones, roughly 85% of them present only once. Sample: PBMCs. Receptors were obtained from a woman in her thirties in good health and CMV-seropositive.

The chain recombines TRBV4-1 with TRBJ1-2, with D tentatively TRBD1 (6 bases). The CDR3 contains 16 residues. The germline V gene encodes CDR1 MGHRA and CDR2 YSYEKL. V dropped 1 base and J dropped 4 bases, with 16 bases sitting between them. The CDR3 region has the DNA TGCGCCAGCAGCCAAGTACCAGGGGCTCTATCCTATGGCTACACCTTC. It codes for CASSQVPGALSYGYTF.

This clone was seen only a few times. The chain joins TRBV6-5 to TRBJ1-1; D perhaps matches TRBD1 (5 bases). Per the germline V gene, CDR1 is MNHEY and CDR2 is SVGAGI. This CDR3 region has 12 residues. V was pared by 7 bases and J by 8 bases, with 14 bases between. CDR3 residues: CASNPPGGEAFF. In DNA, the CDR3 is TGTGCCAGCAACCCTCCGGGGGGGGAAGCTTTCTTT.

The chain couples TRBV19 to TRBJ2-1, with 8 bases lining up with TRBD2. Germline assignment: CDR1 LNHDA and CDR2 SQIVND (reference sequence). V trimming: 2 bases; J trimming: 0 bases; junction bases outside the gene matches: 9. The length of the CDR3 is 18 residues. DNA for the CDR3: TGTGCCAGTAGTATAAGGGGCGGGAGGCTCCTCTCCTACAATGAGCAGTTCTTC. It yields the protein CASSIRGGRLLSYNEQFF. Based on the CDR3 plus reference TRBV19 and TRBJ2-1, the full variable domain is DGGITQSPKYLFRKEGQNVTLSCEQNLNHDAMYWYRQDPGQGLRLIYYSQIVNDFQKGDIAEGYSVSREKKESFPLTVTSAQKNPTAFYLCASSIRGGRLLSYNEQFFGPGTRLTVL.

The chain employs TRBV18 and TRBJ2-3; 9 bases align to TRBD2. This CDR3 is built from 15 residues. The germline V gene has CDR1 KGHSH and CDR2 LQKENI. The ends lost 5 bases at V and 7 bases at J; junction bases unmatched: 10. The CDR3 nucleotides are TGTGCCAGCTCAGCGACTAGCGGAAGTGGGTATACGCAGTATTTT. It translates to CASSATSGSGYTQYF.

Written as DNA, the CDR3 is TGCGCCAGCAGCTGGGACAGCGCGAATGAAAAACTGTTTTTT. It translates to CASSWDSANEKLFF. The rearrangement links TRBV5-1 to TRBJ1-4, with 7 bases that match TRBD1. V trimming: 3 bases; J trimming: 5 bases; junction bases outside the gene matches: 4. Germline values: CDR1 SGHRS, CDR2 YFSETQ. CDR3 length: 14 amino acids. Combining the CDR3 with reference TRBV5-1 and TRBJ1-4 gives the whole variable domain KAGVTQTPRYLIKTRGQQVTLSCSPISGHRSVSWYQQTPGQGLQFLFEYFSETQRNKGNFPGRFSGRQFSNSRSEMNVSTLELGDSALYLCASSWDSANEKLFFGSGTQLSVL.

This chain uses TRBV10-3 with TRBJ1-2; 8 bases fit TRBD1. Per the germline V gene, CDR1 is ENHRY and CDR2 is SYGVKD. V dropped 10 bases and J dropped 5; count of bases not matched to a gene: 15. The length of the CDR3 is 15 residues. The CDR3 DNA follows: TGTGCCACCGGGGCAGGGGGCGATTCGGGATATGGCTACACCTTC. Translation: CATGAGGDSGYGYTF.

The genes are TRBV6-1 and TRBJ2-2; D is unresolved. This CDR3 spans 15 amino acids. The germline CDR1 and CDR2 sequences are MNHNS and SASEGT. Between the trimmed V and J ends, which lost 3 bases and 6 bases, there was a span of 14 bases. CDR3 bases: TGTGCCAGCAGTGACATTATTCAAGCCTCCGGGGAGCTGTTTTTT. Its protein is CASSDIIQASGELFF.

The V and J genes are TRBV2 and TRBJ2-3; no firm D call. The CDR3 totals 13 residues. Trimming shortened V by 1 base and J by 7 bases, and 9 bases separated the two germline ends. Germline lookup yields CDR1 SNHLY and CDR2 FYNNEI. In nucleotides, the CDR3 is TGTGCCAGCAGTGAAGGCGGCCGTAATACGCAGTATTTT. Translating it yields CASSEGGRNTQYF.

This chain links TRBV7-9 with TRBJ2-2; D gene uncertain. CDR3 length equals 12 residues. Germline CDR1 SEHNR, CDR2 FQNEAQ (reference sequence). The ends were cut back, 5 bases at V and 8 bases at J, with 9 bases in the middle. This CDR3 reads CASSERRGELFF. The DNA of the CDR3 is TGTGCCAGCAGCGAACGTAGAGGGGAGCTGTTTTTT.

On this clone itself: Germline is not matched at one junction end, which may reflect a read error. This rearrangement joins TRBV10-3 to TRBJ2-5, with TRBD1 identical over 11 bases. CDR1 is ENHRY and CDR2 is SYGVKD in the germline V gene. The CDR3 is 14 amino acids. CDR3 coding DNA: TGTGCCATCAGTCCCGGGACAGGGGGTGGCCTGGAAGACTTC. Its translation is CAISPGTGGGLEDF.

This sequence joins TRBV28 and TRBJ1-4, with D hard to call. The CDR3 consists of 13 residues. From germline, CDR1 is MDHEN and CDR2 SYDVKM. The V and J ends lost 8 bases and 3 bases respectively, with 10 bases between them. The CDR3 sequence: CASLPAANEKLFF. The CDR3 DNA reads TGTGCCAGCCTCCCTGCGGCTAATGAAAAACTGTTTTTT.

The chain employs TRBV5-5 and TRBJ1-5, with D possibly being TRBD1 (5 bases). The V end was cut by 0 bases, the J end by 4 bases, with 8 bases between. CDR1 SGHKS and CDR2 YYEKEE come from the germline V gene (reference sequence). The CDR3 is 14 amino acids. In nucleotides, the CDR3 is TGTGCCAGCAGCTTGGAGGCAGGGAATCAGCCCCAGCATTTT. This gives the protein CASSLEAGNQPQHF. Complete variable domain (other parts from reference TRBV5-5 and TRBJ1-5): DAGVTQSPTHLIKTRGQQVTLRCSPISGHKSVSWYQQVLGQGPQFIFQYYEKEERGRGNFPDRFSARQFPNYSSELNVNALLLGDSALYLCASSLEAGNQPQHFGDGTRLSIL.

This rearrangement joins TRBV28 to TRBJ2-5, with TRBD2 matching 14 bases. Germline V CDR1 and CDR2: MDHEN, SYDVKM. The V gene end was trimmed by 5 bases and the J gene end by 5 bases; junction bases not matched to a gene: 7. The CDR3 runs to 16 residues. In DNA form, the CDR3 reads TGTGCCAGCAGTCCTCCGGGACTAGCGGGAGATGAGACCCAGTACTTC. Its protein product is CASSPPGLAGDETQYF.

The chain has TRBV5-4 and TRBJ1-4, with 8 nucleotides matching TRBD1. Germline CDR1 SGHNT, CDR2 YYREEE (reference sequence). There are 14 residues in the CDR3. V gave up 2 bases and J gave up 6 bases; unmatched junction bases: 3. DNA for the CDR3: TGTGCCAGCAGCTTCGACAGGGGCGATGAAAAACTGTTTTTT. This sequence encodes CASSFDRGDEKLFF.